The present TCR beta chain was sequenced within a study of beta chain features in type 1 diabetes (dated by TCRdb to between 2017 and 2018). A note on the overall study: No differences in mean age, gender distribution, total cell number or subset yield were found between patients and healthy donors. The study compared TCRB repertoires of sorted circulating CD4+ T cell subsets between recently diagnosed type 1 diabetes patients and matched healthy donors. Naive and central memory subsets were obtained from all 30 or so donors, but regulatory and stem cell-like memory subsets were isolated from only 8 patients and roughly eight healthy donors. A total of about 100 million sorted cells were examined across all samples, and RNA yield correlated strongly with the number of cells per subset.

For this chain, trimming is 6 bases at the V end and 5 bases at the J end, and the number of junction bases without a gene match is 8. The germline V gene encodes CDR1 ENHRY and CDR2 SYGVKD. The CDR3 covers 14 residues, taking in both the cysteine and the phenylalanine. Just CDR3 DNA is preserved here, 42 bases in frame from base 1. The entire amount of isolated RNA was reverse transcribed using the High Capacity cDNA Reverse Transcription Kit, so the sequenced TCRB transcripts were expressed ones. Deep immunoSEQ sequencing was applied to naive, central memory and regulatory T cell samples, giving an average of roughly 3.5 million total reads per sample. Sorted cells were lysed in RLT buffer and RNA was extracted with DNase-treated RNeasy Micro or Mini kits, depending on cell number. Each cell subset was processed on its own to prevent cross-contamination, while patient and healthy donor samples were processed together. The immunoSEQ multiplex PCR was used to amplify TCRB sequences from cDNA, yielding 87-bp fragments that span the CDR3 region. The amplicons were sequenced using the Illumina HiSeq platform. As for the authors' bioinformatics: Synthetic template baselines were used to correct PCR bias computationally, reads within Hamming distance 2 were collapsed together, and singletons that could not be merged were discarded. By aligning reads against IMGT, V, D and J genes, CDR3 length, and insertions or deletions at six rearrangement sites were assigned. Clonotype counts were normalized to sorted cell number within each subset before computing true diversity and Gini coefficients with the tcR R package. The overlap coefficient, calculated on TCRB nucleotide sequences, was used to quantify repertoire sharing. TCRdb re-hosts the immuneACCESS table, in-frame sequences only. Its copies lack some clones; in the studies checked, an unresolved V gene accounts for under half of them, and the cause for the rest is not known. Clonal size and the V and J genes are those of that table, whereas D and trimming came from the DNA. This sample holds about 370,000 clones; around 10% were observed only once. About 0.64% of the sample belongs to the ten largest clones.

Paper-wide results and their limitations: Because cDNA was sequenced instead of genomic DNA, activated cells with high expression could be over-represented, although the groups did not differ in activation or CD3 levels. Shorter templates might be favored by PCR, yet because patient and control samples were amplified and corrected together, any such skew would affect both groups equally. At VDJ recombination sites, patients with type 1 diabetes made fewer insertions and deleted more nucleotides, a pattern implying thymic rearrangement abnormalities. In all four CD4+ subsets, TCRB CDR3 length was moderately but significantly shorter in type 1 diabetes patients. Naive, central memory and regulatory TCRB repertoires appeared to be more similar among patients than among healthy donors. Because small numbers of individuals were included in the HLA sub-analyses, any influence of HLA type on TCRB rearrangement was left unresolved.

From each donor, a single peripheral blood sample of approximately 0.11 L on average was drawn into heparinised tubes. A BD FACSAria II and a panel including CD45RO, CCR7, CD25, CD127, CD95 and CD27 were used to sort naive, central memory, regulatory and stem cell-like memory CD4+ T cells. Every sorted population had a purity above 95%. PBMCs were separated immediately by Lymphoprep density gradient centrifugation and were stained directly, without being cultured. To minimize batch effects, samples were stained and sorted in pairs, one healthy donor with one patient per experiment. Regarding this clone: No cognate antigen has been identified for it. No base quality information exists; no much larger clone differs at one position.

This TCR was sampled from a man aged 30 to 45 with type 1 diabetes. Specimen: central memory CD4+ T cells from blood. Here the chain combines TRBV10-3 and TRBJ2-7; 9 bases in the middle match TRBD1. The CDR3 reads CAIRPGQGGHEQYF. The bases read TGTGCCATCAGGCCGGGACAGGGAGGCCACGAGCAGTACTTC.